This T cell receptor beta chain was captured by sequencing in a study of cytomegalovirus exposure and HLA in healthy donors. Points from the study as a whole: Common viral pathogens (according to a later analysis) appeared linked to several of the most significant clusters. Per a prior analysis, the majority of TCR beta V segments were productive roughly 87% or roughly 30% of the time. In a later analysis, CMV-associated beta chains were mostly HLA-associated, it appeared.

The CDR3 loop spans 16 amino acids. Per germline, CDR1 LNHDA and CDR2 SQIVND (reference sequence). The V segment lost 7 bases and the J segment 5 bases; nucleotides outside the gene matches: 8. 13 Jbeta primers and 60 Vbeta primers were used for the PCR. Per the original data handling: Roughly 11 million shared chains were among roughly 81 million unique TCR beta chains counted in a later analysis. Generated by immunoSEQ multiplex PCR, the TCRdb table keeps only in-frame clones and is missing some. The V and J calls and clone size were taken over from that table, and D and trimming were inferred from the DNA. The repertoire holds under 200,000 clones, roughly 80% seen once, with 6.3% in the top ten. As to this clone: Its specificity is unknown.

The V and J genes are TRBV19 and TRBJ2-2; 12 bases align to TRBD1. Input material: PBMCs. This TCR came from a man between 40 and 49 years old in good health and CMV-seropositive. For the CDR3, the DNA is TGTGCCAGTACCGGGACAGGGGGCAGCTATACCGGGGAGCTGTTTTTT. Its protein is CASTGTGGSYTGELFF.